The present T cell receptor beta chain was sequenced within a study of cytomegalovirus exposure and HLA in healthy donors. For the study at large: A preliminary data release comprised 91 million or so unique TCRs obtained from HLA-typed donors. Study-level results: More clonal expansion characterized HLA-associated TCR beta chains than equally common others in a later analysis.

As for this clone: Its antigen is unidentified.

PCR amplification relied on 60 Vbeta primers (plus 13 Jbeta primers). Sequenced by immunoSEQ multiplex PCR; TCRdb stores in-frame clones only, minus some. The sample table sets out roughly 46,000 clones. Germline loops: CDR1 SGHVS, CDR2 FQNEAQ. This CDR3 is 14 amino acids long. The rearrangement joins TRBV7-8 to TRBJ2-5; the D gene is possibly TRBD2 (6 bases). The J call may be mistaken, given a closer DNA end match to TRBJ2-7. Sequenced input: PBMCs. The sequence was collected from a woman aged 40 to 49 in good health and CMV-seronegative. CDR3 amino acids: CASQLWRVSFEQYF. As DNA, the CDR3 is TGTGCCAGCCAGCTTTGGAGGGTTTCTTTCGAGCAGTACTTC.